Listed below are T cell receptor beta chains from one sample, sequenced in a study of blood T cell repertoires in COVID-19. Using immunoSEQ multiplex PCR, the repertoire was profiled, and TCRdb retains in-frame clones only, with some absent. The sample has approximately 490,000 clones; approximately 86% are singletons. The sequenced sample consisted of PBMCs or T cells enriched from blood (not recorded which). Receptor source: a young woman who had recovered from COVID-19. Each CDR3 is given with its conserved first and last residue. A D gene is named only where the DNA matches it firmly. Size values are once, few and many counts, or a class for expanded clones, and some rows have none.

j_call: TRBJ2-5
clone_size: NA
v_call: TRBV10-3
d_call: TRBD2
cdr3_nt: TGTGCCATCAGTGGAACTAGCGGGGGGGCCGGAGAGACCCAGTACTTC
cdr3_aa: CAISGTSGGAGETQYF

j_call: TRBJ2-7
clone_size: NA
v_call: TRBV5-1
d_call: TRBD2
cdr3_nt: TGCGCCAGCCGTTTGACTAGCGGGTTCTACGAGCAGTACTTC
cdr3_aa: CASRLTSGFYEQYF

j_call: TRBJ2-5
clone_size: NA
v_call: TRBV6-5
d_call: NA
cdr3_nt: TGTGCCAGCAGTTACGTCGCGGGACAAGAGACCCAGTACTTC
cdr3_aa: CASSYVAGQETQYF

j_call: TRBJ2-1
clone_size: NA
v_call: TRBV3-1/TRBV3-2
d_call: NA
cdr3_nt: TGTGCCAGCAGCCTGGACTTTTCCTACAATGAGCAGTTCTTC
cdr3_aa: CASSLDFSYNEQFF

j_call: TRBJ1-6
clone_size: NA
v_call: TRBV2
d_call: TRBD1
cdr3_nt: TGTGCCAGCAGTGAGTCCCGGTTGGGGACAGGCCCCAATTCACCCCTCCACTTT
cdr3_aa: CASSESRLGTGPNSPLHF

j_call: TRBJ1-4
clone_size: NA
v_call: TRBV5-1
d_call: NA
cdr3_nt: TGCGCCAGCAGCGTTTTACCTGGGAGCGGAAAACTGTTTTTT
cdr3_aa: CASSVLPGSGKLFF

j_call: TRBJ2-1
clone_size: NA
v_call: TRBV7-8
d_call: TRBD2
cdr3_nt: TGTGCCAGCACCCCCACCGGGACTAGGTCCGATGAGCAGTTCTTC
cdr3_aa: CASTPTGTRSDEQFF

j_call: TRBJ2-1
clone_size: NA
v_call: TRBV12-3/TRBV12-4
d_call: NA
cdr3_nt: TGTGCCAGCAGTTTAAGCGCTGAGCAGTTCTTC
cdr3_aa: CASSLSAEQFF

j_call: TRBJ2-3
clone_size: NA
v_call: TRBV7-9
d_call: TRBD1
cdr3_nt: TGTGCCAGCAGCTCGACTATACAGGGGGAGAGGGATACGCAGTATTTT
cdr3_aa: CASSSTIQGERDTQYF

j_call: TRBJ1-5
clone_size: NA
v_call: TRBV28
d_call: NA
cdr3_nt: TGTGCCAGCAGTCTTCGCACATACTATAGCAATCAGCCCCAGCATTTT
cdr3_aa: CASSLRTYYSNQPQHF

j_call: TRBJ2-7
clone_size: NA
v_call: TRBV19
d_call: NA
cdr3_nt: TGTGCCAGTACCCCCGGGACACCGACTGGGTGGGAGCAGTACTTC
cdr3_aa: CASTPGTPTGWEQYF

j_call: TRBJ1-5
clone_size: NA
v_call: TRBV7-2
d_call: NA
cdr3_nt: TGTGCCAGCAGTCAAATAGGTCGGAGTAGCAATCAGCCCCAGCATTTT
cdr3_aa: CASSQIGRSSNQPQHF

j_call: TRBJ1-2
clone_size: NA
v_call: TRBV2
d_call: NA
cdr3_nt: TGTGCCAGCAGGCCAAATAGGGAGGGAGGGTATGGCTACACCTTC
cdr3_aa: CASRPNREGGYGYTF

j_call: TRBJ1-2
clone_size: NA
v_call: TRBV29-1
d_call: NA
cdr3_nt: TGCAGCGTTGAGAGGGCTAACTATGGCTACACCTTC
cdr3_aa: CSVERANYGYTF

j_call: TRBJ1-5
clone_size: NA
v_call: TRBV3-1/TRBV3-2
d_call: NA
cdr3_nt: TGTGCCAGCAGCCAAGCAGGTGGCAGGTCCAATCAGCCCCAGCATTTT
cdr3_aa: CASSQAGGRSNQPQHF

j_call: TRBJ2-1
clone_size: NA
v_call: TRBV3-1/TRBV3-2
d_call: NA
cdr3_nt: TGTGCCAGCAGCCAATCCTATGAGCAGTTCTTC
cdr3_aa: CASSQSYEQFF

j_call: TRBJ2-7
clone_size: NA
v_call: TRBV24-1
d_call: TRBD2
cdr3_nt: TGTGCCACCGGTACTAGCGGGGGTTCCAACGAGCAGTACTTC
cdr3_aa: CATGTSGGSNEQYF

j_call: TRBJ2-2
clone_size: NA
v_call: TRBV5-8
d_call: TRBD1
cdr3_nt: TGTGCCAGCAGCTTGACAGGGGGTATTGTCGGGGAGCTGTTTTTT
cdr3_aa: CASSLTGGIVGELFF

j_call: TRBJ2-2
clone_size: NA
v_call: TRBV5-1
d_call: TRBD2
cdr3_nt: TGCGCCAGCAGCTTTGCCGGGGGGGACACCGGGGAGCTGTTTTTT
cdr3_aa: CASSFAGGDTGELFF

j_call: TRBJ2-7
clone_size: NA
v_call: TRBV6-6
d_call: NA
cdr3_nt: TGTGCCAGCAGTCTAGGAGGTGACACCTCCTACGAGCAGTACTTC
cdr3_aa: CASSLGGDTSYEQYF

j_call: TRBJ2-3
clone_size: once
v_call: TRBV12-5
d_call: TRBD2
cdr3_nt: TGTGCTAGTGGTCTCCGACTAGCGGGACTTTCCACAGATACGCAGTATTTT
cdr3_aa: CASGLRLAGLSTDTQYF

j_call: TRBJ1-1
clone_size: NA
v_call: TRBV5-8
d_call: TRBD1
cdr3_nt: TGTGCCAGCAGCCCCCGCAGGGGGAGCACTGAAGCTTTCTTT
cdr3_aa: CASSPRRGSTEAFF

j_call: TRBJ1-3
clone_size: NA
v_call: TRBV18
d_call: TRBD1
cdr3_nt: TGTGCCAGCTCACTACTACCTGGGACAGGCTCTGGAAACACCATATATTTT
cdr3_aa: CASSLLPGTGSGNTIYF

j_call: TRBJ2-2
clone_size: NA
v_call: TRBV28
d_call: NA
cdr3_nt: TGTGCCAGCAGTTTACGGCAGGGAGGCACCGGGGAGCTGTTTTTT
cdr3_aa: CASSLRQGGTGELFF

j_call: TRBJ2-1
clone_size: NA
v_call: TRBV7-3
d_call: TRBD2
cdr3_nt: TGTGCCAGCAGCTCCGCTAGCGGGGGGGATCAGTTCTTC
cdr3_aa: CASSSASGGDQFF

j_call: TRBJ1-2
clone_size: NA
v_call: TRBV19
d_call: NA
cdr3_nt: TGTGCCAGTAGTATTGGCAGGGGTGATGGCTACACCTTC
cdr3_aa: CASSIGRGDGYTF

j_call: TRBJ1-6
clone_size: NA
v_call: TRBV3-1/TRBV3-2
d_call: NA
cdr3_nt: TGTGCCAGCAGCATCAGGGGTTCACCCCTCCACTTT
cdr3_aa: CASSIRGSPLHF